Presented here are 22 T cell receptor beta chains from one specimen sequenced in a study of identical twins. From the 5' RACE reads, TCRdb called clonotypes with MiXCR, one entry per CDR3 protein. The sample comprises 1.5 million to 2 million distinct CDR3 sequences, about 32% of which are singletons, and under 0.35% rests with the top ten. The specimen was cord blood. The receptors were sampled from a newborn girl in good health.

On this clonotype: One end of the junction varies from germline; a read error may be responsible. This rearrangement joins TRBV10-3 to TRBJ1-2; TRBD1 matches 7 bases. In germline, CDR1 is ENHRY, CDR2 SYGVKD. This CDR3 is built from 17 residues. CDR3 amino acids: CAIRESGRGLRNYGYTF. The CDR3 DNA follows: TGTGCCATCAGGGAGTCGGGAAGGGGGCTTAGGAACTATGGCTACACCTTC.

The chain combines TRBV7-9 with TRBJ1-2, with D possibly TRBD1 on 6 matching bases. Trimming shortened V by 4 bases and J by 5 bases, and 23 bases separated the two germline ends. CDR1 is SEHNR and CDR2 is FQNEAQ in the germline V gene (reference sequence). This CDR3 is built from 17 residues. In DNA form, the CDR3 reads TGTGCCAGCAGCTCTACAGGGTATCGCAATTTTTCTTATGGCTACACCTTC. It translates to CASSSTGYRNFSYGYTF.

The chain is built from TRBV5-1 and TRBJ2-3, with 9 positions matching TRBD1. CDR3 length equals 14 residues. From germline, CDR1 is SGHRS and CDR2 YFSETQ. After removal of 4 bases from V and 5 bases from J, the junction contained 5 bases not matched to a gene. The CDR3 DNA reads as TGCGCCAGCAGCAGGACAGGGGAAGGAGATACGCAGTATTTT. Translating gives CASSRTGEGDTQYF.

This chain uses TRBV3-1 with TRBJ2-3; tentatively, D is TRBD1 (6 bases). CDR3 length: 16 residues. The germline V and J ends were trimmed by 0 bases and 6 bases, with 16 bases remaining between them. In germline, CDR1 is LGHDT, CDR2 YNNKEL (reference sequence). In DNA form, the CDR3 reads TGTGCCAGCAGCCAAGATCTGAGGACAGCTAAGGATACGCAGTATTTT. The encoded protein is CASSQDLRTAKDTQYF.

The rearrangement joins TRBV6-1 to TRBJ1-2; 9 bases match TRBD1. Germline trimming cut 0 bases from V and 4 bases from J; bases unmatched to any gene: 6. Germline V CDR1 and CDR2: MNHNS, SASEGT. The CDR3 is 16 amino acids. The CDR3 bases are TGTGCCAGCAGTGAAGCGCTACGGGACAGGGTCTATGGCTACACCTTC. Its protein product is CASSEALRDRVYGYTF.

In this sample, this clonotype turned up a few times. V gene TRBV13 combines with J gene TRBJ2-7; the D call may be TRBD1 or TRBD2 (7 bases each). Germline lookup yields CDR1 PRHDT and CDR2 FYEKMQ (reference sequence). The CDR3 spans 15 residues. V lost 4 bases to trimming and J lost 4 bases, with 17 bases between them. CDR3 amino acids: CASSSPGEGAYEQYF. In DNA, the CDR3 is TGTGCCAGCAGCTCCCCAGGGGAGGGGGCATACGAGCAGTACTTC.

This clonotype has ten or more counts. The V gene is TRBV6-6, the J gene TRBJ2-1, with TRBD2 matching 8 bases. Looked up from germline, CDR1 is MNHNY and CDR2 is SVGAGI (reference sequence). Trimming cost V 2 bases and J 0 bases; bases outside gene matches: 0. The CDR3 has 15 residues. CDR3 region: CASSYAGGSYNEQFF. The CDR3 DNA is TGTGCCAGCAGTTACGCGGGGGGCTCCTACAATGAGCAGTTCTTC.

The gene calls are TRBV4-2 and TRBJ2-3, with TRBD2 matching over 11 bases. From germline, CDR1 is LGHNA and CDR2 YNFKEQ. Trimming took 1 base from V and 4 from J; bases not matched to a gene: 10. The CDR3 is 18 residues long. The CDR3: CASSQGHLAGGGADTQYF. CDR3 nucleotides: TGTGCCAGCAGCCAAGGCCACCTAGCGGGGGGTGGTGCAGATACGCAGTATTTT.

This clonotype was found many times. The CDR3 coding sequence is TGTGCCAGCAGCCCCCGGGACAGGGGGCTTATGAACACTGAAGCTTTCTTT. Encoded protein: CASSPRDRGLMNTEAFF. The chain recombines TRBV7-9 with TRBJ1-1; TRBD1 matches at 12 bases. CDR3 length equals 17 residues. Germline CDR1 reads SEHNR; CDR2 reads FQNEAQ (reference sequence). The trim removed 5 bases at V and 0 bases at J, leaving 7 bases unmatched.

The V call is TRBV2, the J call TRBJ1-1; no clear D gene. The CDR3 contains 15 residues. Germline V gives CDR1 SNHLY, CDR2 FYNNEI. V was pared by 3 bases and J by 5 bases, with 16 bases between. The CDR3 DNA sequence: TGTGCCAGCAGTGAGGCCCCTATATCGGGGACTGAAGCTTTCTTT. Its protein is CASSEAPISGTEAFF.

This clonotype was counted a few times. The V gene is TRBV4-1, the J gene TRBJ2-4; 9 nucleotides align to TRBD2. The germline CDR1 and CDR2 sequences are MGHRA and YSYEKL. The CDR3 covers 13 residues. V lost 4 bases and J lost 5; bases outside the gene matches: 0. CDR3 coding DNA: TGCGCCAGCAGCCGGACTAGCGAAAACATTCAGTACTTC. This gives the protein CASSRTSENIQYF.

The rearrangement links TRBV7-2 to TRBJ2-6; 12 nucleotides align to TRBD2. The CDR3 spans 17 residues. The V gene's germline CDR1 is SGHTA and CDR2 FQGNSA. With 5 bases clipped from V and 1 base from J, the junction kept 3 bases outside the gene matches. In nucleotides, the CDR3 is TGTGCCAGCAGCCAAACTAGCGGGGGGTCTGGGGCCAACGTCCTGACTTTC. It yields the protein CASSQTSGGSGANVLTF.

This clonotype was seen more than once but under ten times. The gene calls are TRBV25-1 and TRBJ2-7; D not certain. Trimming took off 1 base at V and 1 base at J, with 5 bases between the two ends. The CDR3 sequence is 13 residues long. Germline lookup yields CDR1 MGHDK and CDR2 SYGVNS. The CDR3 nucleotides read TGTGCCAGCAGTGAATCAAAATCCTACGAGCAGTACTTC. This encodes CASSESKSYEQYF.

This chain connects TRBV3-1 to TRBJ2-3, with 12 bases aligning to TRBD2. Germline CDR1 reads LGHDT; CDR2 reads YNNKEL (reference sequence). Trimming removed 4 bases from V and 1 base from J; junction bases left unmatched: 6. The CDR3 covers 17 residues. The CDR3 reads CASSRLAGVRRTDTQYF. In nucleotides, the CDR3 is TGTGCCAGCAGCCGACTAGCGGGAGTACGGCGCACAGATACGCAGTATTTT.

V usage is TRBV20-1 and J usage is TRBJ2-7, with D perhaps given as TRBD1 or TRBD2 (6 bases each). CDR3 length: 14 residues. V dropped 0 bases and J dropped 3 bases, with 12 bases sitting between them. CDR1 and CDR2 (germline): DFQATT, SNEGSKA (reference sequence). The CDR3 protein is CSARDGRGHYEQYF. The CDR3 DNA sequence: TGCAGTGCTAGAGATGGGCGGGGACACTACGAGCAGTACTTC.

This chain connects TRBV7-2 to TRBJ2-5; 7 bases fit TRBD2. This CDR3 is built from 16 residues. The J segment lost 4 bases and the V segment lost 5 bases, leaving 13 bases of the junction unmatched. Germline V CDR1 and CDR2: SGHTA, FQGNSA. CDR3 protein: CASSLTITSVGETQYF. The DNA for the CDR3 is TGTGCCAGCAGCCTTACTATTACTAGCGTGGGAGAGACCCAGTACTTC.

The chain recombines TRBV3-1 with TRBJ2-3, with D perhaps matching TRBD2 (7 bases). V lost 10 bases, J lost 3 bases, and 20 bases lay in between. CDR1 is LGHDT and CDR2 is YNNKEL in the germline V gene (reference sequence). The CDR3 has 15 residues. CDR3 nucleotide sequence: TGTGCCAACAGGAAGAGGGGGGGCCAGACAGATACGCAGTATTTT. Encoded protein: CANRKRGGQTDTQYF.

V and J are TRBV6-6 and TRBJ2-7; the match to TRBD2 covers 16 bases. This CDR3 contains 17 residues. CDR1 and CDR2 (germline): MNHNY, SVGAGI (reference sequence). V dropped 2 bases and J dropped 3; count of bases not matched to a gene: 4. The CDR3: CASSYGTSGRACYEQYF. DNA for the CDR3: TGTGCCAGCAGTTACGGGACTAGCGGGAGGGCCTGCTACGAGCAGTACTTC.

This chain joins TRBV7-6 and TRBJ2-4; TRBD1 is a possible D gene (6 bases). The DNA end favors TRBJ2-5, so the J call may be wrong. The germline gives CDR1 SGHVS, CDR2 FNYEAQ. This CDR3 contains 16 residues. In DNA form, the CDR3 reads TGTGCCAGCAGCTTAGCGCAGACAGGCTCCCGAGAGACCCAGTACTTC. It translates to CASSLAQTGSRETQYF.

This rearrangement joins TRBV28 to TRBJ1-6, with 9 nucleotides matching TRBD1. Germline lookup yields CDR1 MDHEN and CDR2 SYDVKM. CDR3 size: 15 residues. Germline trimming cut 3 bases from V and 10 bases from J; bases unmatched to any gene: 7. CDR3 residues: CASSLGDRVISPLHF. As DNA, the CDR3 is TGTGCCAGCAGTTTGGGGGACAGGGTCATCTCACCCCTCCACTTT.

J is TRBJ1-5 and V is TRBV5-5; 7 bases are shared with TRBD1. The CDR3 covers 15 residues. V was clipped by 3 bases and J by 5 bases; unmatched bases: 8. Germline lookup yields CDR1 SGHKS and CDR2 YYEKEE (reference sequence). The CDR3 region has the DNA TGTGCCAGCAGCTGGGACAGTCTGAAGGATCAGCCCCAGCATTTT. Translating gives CASSWDSLKDQPQHF.

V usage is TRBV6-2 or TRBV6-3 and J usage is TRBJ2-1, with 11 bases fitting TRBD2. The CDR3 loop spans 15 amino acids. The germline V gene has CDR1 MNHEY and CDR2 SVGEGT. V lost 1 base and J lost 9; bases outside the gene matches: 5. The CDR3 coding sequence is TGTGCCAGCAGTTACTTACTAGCGGGAGTCTCTGAGCAGTTCTTC. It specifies CASSYLLAGVSEQFF.